These 16 T cell receptor beta chains were all obtained from the same sample, sequenced in a study of blood T cell repertoires in COVID-19. Method: immunoSEQ multiplex PCR; TCRdb's copy keeps in-frame clones and lacks some. The table includes 250,000 to 350,000 clones, roughly 90% detected once. The sequencing sample was made of PBMCs or T cells enriched from blood (not recorded which). Receptor source: a woman aged 18-35 years with acute COVID-19.

The chain joins TRBV4-2 to TRBJ1-4; 7 bases match TRBD1. This CDR3 has 16 amino acids. V shed 3 bases, J shed 9 bases, and the junction held 13 bases outside the gene matches. CDR1 is LGHNA and CDR2 is YNFKEQ in the germline V gene. The CDR3 spells CASSQIGARGSKKLFF. The CDR3 DNA follows: TGTGCCAGCAGCCAGATCGGGGCCAGGGGGTCGAAAAAACTGTTTTTT.

CDR3 coding DNA: TGTGCCAGCAGCTTAGCCGAGGGGGCTAGCGGGACCGGGGAGCTGTTTTTT. This translates into CASSLAEGASGTGELFF. The V and J genes are TRBV7-9 and TRBJ2-2; D is possibly TRBD2 (8 bases). Trimming took 0 bases from V and 5 from J, leaving 16 bases between them. The CDR3 is made up of 17 amino acids. CDR1 is SEHNR and CDR2 is FQNEAQ in the germline V gene (reference sequence).

CDR3 residues: CASSPSTGGRWYEQYF. In DNA form, the CDR3 reads TGTGCCAGCAGCCCCAGCACAGGGGGCCGATGGTACGAGCAGTACTTC. The V gene is TRBV9, the J gene TRBJ2-7; 9 bases line up with TRBD1. With 4 bases clipped from V and 4 bases from J, the junction kept 12 bases outside the gene matches. This CDR3 region has 16 residues. Germline CDR1 is SGDLS and CDR2 is YYNGEE. The entire variable domain, with the rest obtained from reference TRBV9 and TRBJ2-7, is as follows: DSGVTQTPKHLITATGQRVTLRCSPRSGDLSVYWYQQSLDQGLQFLIQYYNGEERAKGNILERFSAQQFPDLHSELNLSSLELGDSALYFCASSPSTGGRWYEQYFGPGTRLTVT.

This rearrangement joins TRBV11-2 to TRBJ2-7; TRBD2 is a possible D gene (5 bases). Germline V lookup: CDR1 SGHAT, CDR2 FQNNGV. V gave up 1 base and J gave up 3 bases, with 10 bases separating them. The CDR3 consists of 14 residues. CDR3 residues: CASSLGGSGYEQYF. In DNA, the CDR3 is TGTGCCAGCAGCTTAGGAGGGTCGGGCTACGAGCAGTACTTC. Variable domain in full (rest from reference TRBV11-2 and TRBJ2-7): EAGVAQSPRYKIIEKRQSVAFWCNPISGHATLYWYQQILGQGPKLLIQFQNNGVVDDSQLPKDRFSAERLKGVDSTLKIQPAKLEDSAVYLCASSLGGSGYEQYFGPGTRLTVT.

The V call is TRBV2, the J call TRBJ2-1; 10 bases are a match to TRBD1. The V segment lost 4 bases and the J segment 10 bases; nucleotides outside the gene matches: 10. CDR1 SNHLY and CDR2 FYNNEI come from the germline V gene. This CDR3 has 15 amino acids. CDR3 nucleotides: TGTGCCAGCAGTGCTAGAGGACAGGGGGAGGGGGAGCAGTTCTTC. It encodes CASSARGQGEGEQFF.

V and J are TRBV19 and TRBJ2-2; 7 nucleotides agree with TRBD1. The CDR3 totals 15 residues. The V and J ends lost 4 bases and 0 bases, in that order; junction bases with no gene match: 2. Germline assignment: CDR1 LNHDA and CDR2 SQIVND (reference sequence). The CDR3 region is CASSRGGTNTGELFF. CDR3 DNA: TGTGCCAGTAGTAGAGGGGGCACGAACACCGGGGAGCTGTTTTTT.

The gene calls are TRBV4-2 and TRBJ2-7; a possible D gene is TRBD2 (7 bases). The V end was cut by 2 bases, the J end by 5 bases, with 16 bases between. Germline V gives CDR1 LGHNA, CDR2 YNFKEQ. CDR3 length: 15 amino acids. CDR3 loop: CASSQLSGTHDEQYF. CDR3 in DNA: TGTGCCAGCAGCCAATTAAGCGGGACACATGACGAGCAGTACTTC.

This rearrangement joins TRBV10-1 to TRBJ1-4, with D uncertain. V gave up 10 bases and J gave up 8 bases, with 14 bases separating them. The germline CDR1 and CDR2 sequences are WNHNN and SYGVQD (reference sequence). The CDR3 spans 12 residues. CDR3 bases: TGCGCCACCCCAGAGGGTTCAGAAAAACTGTTTTTT. Its translation is CATPEGSEKLFF.

This clone has a single count. Additional DNA sequences in this sample encode the identical CDR3. V is TRBV19 and J is TRBJ2-1; the match to TRBD1 covers 9 bases. The V and J ends lost 4 bases and 7 bases, in that order; junction bases with no gene match: 8. Germline V lookup: CDR1 LNHDA, CDR2 SQIVND (reference sequence). This CDR3 has 15 residues. CDR3 sequence (DNA): TGTGCCAGTAGTACCCCGGGACAGGGTGGAAATGAGCAGTTCTTC. Protein: CASSTPGQGGNEQFF.

The V and J genes are TRBV27 and TRBJ1-2, with TRBD1 matching over 11 bases. This CDR3 is 13 amino acids long. Germline lookup yields CDR1 MNHEY and CDR2 SMNVEV (reference sequence). V lost 6 bases and J lost 10; bases outside the gene matches: 7. The CDR3 nucleotides read TGTGCCAGCAGCCTCGGACAGGGGGCGGTCTACACCTTC. Translating it yields CASSLGQGAVYTF.

This clone came up once. The chain uses TRBV11-3 and TRBJ2-2; 9 bases are a match to TRBD2. In germline, CDR1 is SGHNT, CDR2 YENEEA. This CDR3 is built from 16 residues. Trimming took 3 bases from V and 1 from J; bases not matched to a gene: 3. The CDR3 sequence: CASSFAGGGNTGELFF. The CDR3 DNA follows: TGTGCCAGCAGCTTCGCGGGAGGGGGGAACACCGGGGAGCTGTTTTTT.

The chain carries TRBV27 and TRBJ2-1; 8 bases map to TRBD1. The ends lost 7 bases at V and 0 bases at J; junction bases unmatched: 2. CDR1 and CDR2 from the germline V gene are MNHEY and SMNVEV (reference sequence). This CDR3 is 14 amino acids long. This CDR3 is CASIGQGSYNEQFF. DNA for the CDR3: TGTGCCAGCATAGGACAGGGCTCCTACAATGAGCAGTTCTTC.

The chain recombines TRBV28 with TRBJ1-6; 7 bases are shared with TRBD1. Germline V CDR1 and CDR2: MDHEN, SYDVKM. The length of the CDR3 is 18 residues. Trimming removed 4 bases from V and 7 bases from J; junction bases left unmatched: 16. The CDR3 nucleotides are TGTGCCAGCAGTTCTCTTTTGAGGGGGCAGTTAGGAAATTCACCCCTCCACTTT. It translates to CASSSLLRGQLGNSPLHF.

This clone showed up just once. This chain uses TRBV2 with TRBJ2-5; D unclear. Trimming stripped 3 bases from V and 2 bases from J, with 4 bases between. This CDR3 spans 12 amino acids. Germline values: CDR1 SNHLY, CDR2 FYNNEI. CDR3 in DNA: TGTGCCAGCAGTGACAGACAAGAGACCCAGTACTTC. The encoded protein is CASSDRQETQYF.

This chain links TRBV12-3 or TRBV12-4 with TRBJ1-1, with TRBD1 matching 7 bases. Losses at the gene ends were 6 bases for V and 1 base for J; bases not matched to a gene: 2. The CDR3 totals 13 residues. Here the CDR3 DNA reads TGTGCCAGCAGACCAGGGGGGAACACTGAAGCTTTCTTT. It yields the protein CASRPGGNTEAFF.

The V gene is TRBV29-1, the J gene TRBJ1-1; D remains unclear. The V and J ends lost 4 bases and 0 bases respectively, with 12 bases between them. The CDR3 length is 14 residues. CDR1 is SQVTM and CDR2 is ANQGSEA in the germline V gene. The CDR3 loop reads CSVVAGKMNTEAFF. The CDR3 DNA follows: TGCAGCGTTGTCGCGGGGAAGATGAACACTGAAGCTTTCTTT.